The 24 T cell receptor beta chains in this list originate from one sample, sequenced in a study of cytotoxic CD8 clonotypes in ibrutinib-treated CLL. Some clones are missing from TCRdb's copy, which holds only in-frame ones; the method was immunoSEQ multiplex PCR. The sample records some 140,000 clones, approximately 81% being singletons. The source was PBMCs, collected after 12 months of ibrutinib treatment. The receptor source for this set is a human donor with chronic lymphocytic leukemia.

The chain links TRBV7-8 to TRBJ1-1; D is uncertain. The CDR3 totals 15 residues. Germline CDR1 SGHVS, CDR2 FQNEAQ. V lost 6 bases to trimming and J lost 0 bases, with 14 bases between them. CDR3 DNA: TGTGCCAGCAGACTGACCCGGACGGTGAACACTGAAGCTTTCTTT. Protein sequence: CASRLTRTVNTEAFF.

The V and J genes are TRBV7-2 and TRBJ2-4, with a weak D call TRBD1 (6 bases). This CDR3 has 16 residues. Germline V gene lookup returns CDR1 SGHTA and CDR2 FQGNSA. V was pared by 5 bases and J by 3 bases, with 17 bases between. CDR3 bases: TGTGCCAGCAGCCCCCGGGACACTGTCGTCAAAAACATTCAGTACTTC. This gives the protein CASSPRDTVVKNIQYF.

This rearrangement joins TRBV9 to TRBJ2-2, with D hard to call. V gave up 1 base and J gave up 5 bases, with 12 bases separating them. CDR1 and CDR2 from the germline V gene are SGDLS and YYNGEE. The CDR3 covers 15 residues. The CDR3: CASSVQKIRTGELFF. Written as DNA, the CDR3 is TGTGCCAGCAGCGTACAGAAGATTAGGACCGGGGAGCTGTTTTTT.

The V and J genes are TRBV18 and TRBJ2-1; TRBD2 matches 7 bases. With V trimmed by 2 bases and J by 3 bases, 1 base remained unmatched. The CDR3 is 14 residues long. CDR1 is KGHSH, CDR2 LQKENI, per germline. Written as DNA, the CDR3 is TGTGCCAGCTCACCAAGCGGGAACTACAATGAGCAGTTCTTC. This gives the protein CASSPSGNYNEQFF.

This clone was found once. The CDR3 bases are TGTGCCAGCAGCTTAAAGGGGAGCACTGAAGCTTTCTTT. Translated: CASSLKGSTEAFF. The rearrangement uses TRBV11-3 and TRBJ1-1; D is possibly TRBD1 (5 bases). The V end was cut by 2 bases, the J end by 4 bases, with 8 bases between. In germline, CDR1 is SGHNT, CDR2 YENEEA. The CDR3 runs to 13 residues.

The chain combines TRBV30 with TRBJ2-6; D unresolved. Germline values: CDR1 GTSNPN, CDR2 SVGIG (reference sequence). Trimming took 0 bases from V and 4 from J, leaving 4 bases between them. The CDR3 runs 13 residues. The CDR3 DNA sequence: TGTGCCTGGAGTGTGGTAGGGGCCAACGTCCTGACTTTC. This codes for CAWSVVGANVLTF.

This clone was seen only a few times. The CDR3 sequence is CASSEGRFYEQYF. Written as DNA, the CDR3 is TGTGCCAGCAGTGAAGGGCGGTTCTACGAGCAGTACTTC. The chain links TRBV2 to TRBJ2-7, with D unresolved. This CDR3 comprises 13 residues. Per germline, CDR1 SNHLY and CDR2 FYNNEI. Between the trimmed V and J ends, which lost 1 base and 3 bases, there was a span of 7 bases.

V is TRBV30 and J is TRBJ2-1; D unclear. CDR3 length: 13 amino acids. The V end was cut by 3 bases, the J end by 2 bases, with 8 bases between. The V gene's germline CDR1 is GTSNPN and CDR2 SVGIG (reference sequence). This CDR3 reads CAWSSETYNEQFF. As DNA, the CDR3 is TGTGCCTGGAGCTCAGAAACCTACAATGAGCAGTTCTTC.

This clone was found a few times. V and J are TRBV7-6 and TRBJ2-1; D call uncertain. The length of the CDR3 is 13 residues. V lost 1 base and J lost 6, with 7 bases in between. Germline assignment: CDR1 SGHVS and CDR2 FNYEAQ. Written as DNA, the CDR3 is TGTGCCAGCAGCTTAGAAGCTAGCAATGAGCAGTTCTTC. Protein sequence: CASSLEASNEQFF.

This clone turned up a few times. The gene calls are TRBV10-3 and TRBJ1-3; D remains unclear. The V gene's germline CDR1 is ENHRY and CDR2 SYGVKD. The germline V and J ends were trimmed by 7 bases and 0 bases, with 7 bases remaining between them. The length of the CDR3 is 13 residues. The CDR3 loop is CAIMASSGNTIYF. The CDR3 nucleotides are TGTGCCATCATGGCGAGCTCTGGAAACACCATATATTTT.

The V gene is TRBV4-1, the J gene TRBJ2-3; D is perhaps TRBD2 (6 bases). V lost 3 bases to trimming and J lost 4 bases, with 14 bases between them. The CDR3 is made up of 15 amino acids. Germline CDR1 MGHRA, CDR2 YSYEKL. CDR3 DNA: TGCGCCAGCAGCCAGGGACGGAGGGTATCAGATACGCAGTATTTT. As protein: CASSQGRRVSDTQYF.

The chain couples TRBV6-4 to TRBJ2-3; D ambiguous. CDR3 length equals 15 residues. Trimming stripped 2 bases from V and 1 base from J, with 10 bases between. Germline lookup yields CDR1 MRHNA and CDR2 SNTAGT. CDR3 coding DNA: TGTGCCAGCAGTGACCTGGGTAGGGGCACAGATACGCAGTATTTT. Its translation is CASSDLGRGTDTQYF.

The chain uses TRBV30 and TRBJ1-2; D remains ambiguous. Germline CDR1 GTSNPN, CDR2 SVGIG (reference sequence). V was cut by 0 bases and J by 4 bases, with 15 bases left in between. The CDR3 has 15 residues. CDR3 protein: CAWSVPPEKIYGYTF. The CDR3 DNA reads as TGTGCCTGGAGTGTACCCCCGGAGAAGATCTATGGCTACACCTTC.

The rearrangement joins TRBV9 to TRBJ2-7, with TRBD1 matching over 10 bases. CDR1 SGDLS and CDR2 YYNGEE come from the germline V gene. The CDR3 extends over 15 amino acids. The V segment lost 0 bases and the J segment 3 bases; nucleotides outside the gene matches: 3. The DNA of the CDR3 is TGTGCCAGCAGCGTAGATGGGACAGGGGACTACGAGCAGTACTTC. Its protein is CASSVDGTGDYEQYF.

The CDR3: CASSLFLAGYNEQFF. CDR3 bases: TGTGCCAGCAGCTTGTTCCTAGCGGGTTACAATGAGCAGTTCTTC. This rearrangement joins TRBV5-8 to TRBJ2-1, with 8 bases identical to TRBD2. V gave up 1 base and J gave up 4 bases; unmatched junction bases: 4. Germline CDR1 reads SGHTS; CDR2 reads YDEGEE. The CDR3 has 15 residues.

The rearrangement uses TRBV5-6 and TRBJ2-5; no definite D call. The CDR3 covers 16 residues. Deletions cut 3 bases from V and 1 base from J, with 16 bases between. Germline CDR1 reads SGHDT; CDR2 reads YYEEEE. In DNA, the CDR3 is TGTGCCAGCAGCTCACCCCACGGGCGGTTCCAAGAGACCCAGTACTTC. Protein product: CASSSPHGRFQETQYF.

Turning to this clone: No DNA is shown, since the ends of the CDR3 on it are uncertain; the CDR3 is the one TCRdb lists. The V call is TRBV6-1, the J call TRBJ2-2; the table's TRBD2 call for D was not verified on the DNA. The CDR3 comprises 15 residues, both ends counted. Germline loops: CDR1 MNHNS, CDR2 SASEGT. CDR3 sequence: CASSTSGLNTGELFF.

This chain uses TRBV30 with TRBJ1-3, with unresolved D. V lost 0 bases to trimming and J lost 0 bases, with 6 bases between them. This CDR3 has 14 amino acids. In germline, CDR1 is GTSNPN, CDR2 SVGIG (reference sequence). The CDR3 spells CAWSVPLSGNTIYF. CDR3 bases: TGTGCCTGGAGTGTGCCTCTCTCTGGAAACACCATATATTTT.

This chain joins TRBV7-9 and TRBJ1-2, with D possibly being TRBD1 (5 bases). V lost 3 bases, J lost 8 bases, and 13 bases lay in between. Germline V CDR1 and CDR2: SEHNR, FQNEAQ (reference sequence). This CDR3 contains 13 residues. Here the CDR3 reads CASSLGPEWGYTF. CDR3 bases: TGTGCCAGCAGCTTGGGGCCGGAATGGGGCTACACCTTC.

The V and J genes are TRBV28 and TRBJ1-1; D gene unclear. CDR1 is MDHEN and CDR2 is SYDVKM in the germline V gene. The CDR3 is made up of 15 amino acids. V dropped 3 bases and J dropped 7 bases, with 18 bases sitting between them. CDR3 in amino acids: CASSFIPRREVEAFF. CDR3 DNA: TGTGCCAGCAGTTTTATTCCCCGACGGGAAGTTGAAGCTTTCTTT.

The chain joins TRBV19 to TRBJ1-4; D is uncertain. V lost 3 bases and J lost 4, with 9 bases in between. Germline CDR1 and CDR2: LNHDA and SQIVND (reference sequence). The CDR3 runs to 14 residues. CDR3 in DNA: TGTGCCAGTAGTATGCAGGACCGTAATGAAAAACTGTTTTTT. Residues: CASSMQDRNEKLFF.

In this sample, this clone turned up a few times. The chain links TRBV7-9 to TRBJ2-1, with TRBD2 matching over 8 bases. V gave up 5 bases and J gave up 9 bases; unmatched junction bases: 15. Germline V CDR1 and CDR2: SEHNR, FQNEAQ (reference sequence). The CDR3 loop spans 16 amino acids. The CDR3 sequence is CASSPTGLAVNSEQFF. DNA of the CDR3: TGTGCCAGCAGCCCGACAGGACTAGCTGTGAATTCTGAGCAGTTCTTC. Supplemented by reference TRBV7-9 and TRBJ2-1, the full variable domain reads DTGVSQNPRHKITKRGQNVTFRCDPISEHNRLYWYRQTLGQGPEFLTYFQNEAQLEKSRLLSDRFSAERPKGSFSTLEIQRTEQGDSAMYLCASSPTGLAVNSEQFFGPGTRLTVL.

This clone appeared a few times. The chain links TRBV19 to TRBJ2-7; D may be TRBD2 (6 bases). The germline V and J ends were trimmed by 5 bases and 6 bases, with 20 bases remaining between them. Germline CDR1 reads LNHDA; CDR2 reads SQIVND (reference sequence). The CDR3 has 15 amino acids. CDR3 protein: CASSFTWDFQGEQYF. CDR3 nucleotide sequence: TGTGCCAGTAGTTTCACTTGGGACTTTCAGGGCGAGCAGTACTTC.

The chain employs TRBV7-6 and TRBJ2-7; 11 bases are shared with TRBD2. This CDR3 spans 15 amino acids. The J segment lost 7 bases and the V segment lost 1 base, leaving 6 bases of the junction unmatched. In germline, CDR1 is SGHVS, CDR2 FNYEAQ. The CDR3 DNA reads TGTGCCAGCAGCTTAGTCACTAGCGGGAGTCGGGAGCAGTACTTC. It yields the protein CASSLVTSGSREQYF. The full variable domain, its missing parts supplied by reference TRBV7-6 and TRBJ2-7, is GAGVSQSPRYKVTKRGQDVALRCDPISGHVSLYWYRQALGQGPEFLTYFNYEAQQDKSGLPNDRFSAERPEGSISTLTIQRTEQRDSAMYRCASSLVTSGSREQYFGPGTRLTVT.